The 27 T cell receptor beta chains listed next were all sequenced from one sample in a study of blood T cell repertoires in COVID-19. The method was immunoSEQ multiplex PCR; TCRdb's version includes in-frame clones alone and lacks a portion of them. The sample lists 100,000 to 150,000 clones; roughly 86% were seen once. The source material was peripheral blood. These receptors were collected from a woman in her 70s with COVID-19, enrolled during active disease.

CDR3 loop: CASSLSWSEQFF. The CDR3 coding sequence is TGTGCCAGTAGTTTGAGCTGGTCCGAGCAGTTCTTC. The V call is TRBV19, the J call TRBJ2-1; no clear D. The CDR3 runs 12 residues. Trimming cost V 5 bases and J 10 bases, with 12 bases left between them. In germline, CDR1 is LNHDA, CDR2 SQIVND (reference sequence).

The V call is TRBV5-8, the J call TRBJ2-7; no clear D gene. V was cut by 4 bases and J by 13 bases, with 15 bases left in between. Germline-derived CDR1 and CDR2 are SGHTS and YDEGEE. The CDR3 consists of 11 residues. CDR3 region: CASSQSRLGYF. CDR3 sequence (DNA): TGTGCCAGCAGCCAGAGCAGGTTAGGTTACTTC. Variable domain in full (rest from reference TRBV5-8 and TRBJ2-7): EAGVTQSPTHLIKTRGQQATLRCSPISGHTSVYWYQQALGLGLQFLLWYDEGEERNRGNFPPRFSGRQFPNYSSELNVNALELEDSALYLCASSQSRLGYFGPGTRLTVT.

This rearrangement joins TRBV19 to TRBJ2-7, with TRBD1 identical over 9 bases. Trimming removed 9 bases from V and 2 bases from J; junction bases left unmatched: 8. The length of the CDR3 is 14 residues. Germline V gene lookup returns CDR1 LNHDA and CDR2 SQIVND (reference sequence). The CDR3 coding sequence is TGTGCCAGCCTCCCGGGACAGGGCCCCTACGAGCAGTACTTC. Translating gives CASLPGQGPYEQYF.

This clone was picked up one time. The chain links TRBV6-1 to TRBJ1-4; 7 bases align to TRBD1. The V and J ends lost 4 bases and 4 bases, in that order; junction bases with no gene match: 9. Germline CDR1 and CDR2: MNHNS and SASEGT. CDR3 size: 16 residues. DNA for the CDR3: TGTGCCAGCAGTGCCCGAGAGACAGGGATTAATGAAAAACTGTTTTTT. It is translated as CASSARETGINEKLFF.

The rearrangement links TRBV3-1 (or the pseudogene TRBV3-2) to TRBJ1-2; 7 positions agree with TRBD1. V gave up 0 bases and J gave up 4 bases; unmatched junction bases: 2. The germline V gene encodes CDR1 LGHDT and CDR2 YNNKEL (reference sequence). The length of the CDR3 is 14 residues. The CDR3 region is CASSQETGSYGYTF. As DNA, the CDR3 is TGTGCCAGCAGCCAAGAGACAGGGTCCTATGGCTACACCTTC.

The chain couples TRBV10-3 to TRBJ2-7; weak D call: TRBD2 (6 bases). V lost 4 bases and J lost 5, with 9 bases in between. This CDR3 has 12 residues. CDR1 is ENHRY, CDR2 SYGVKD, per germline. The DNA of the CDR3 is TGTGCCATCAGTGGGCGGGGTCACGAGCAGTACTTC. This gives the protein CAISGRGHEQYF.

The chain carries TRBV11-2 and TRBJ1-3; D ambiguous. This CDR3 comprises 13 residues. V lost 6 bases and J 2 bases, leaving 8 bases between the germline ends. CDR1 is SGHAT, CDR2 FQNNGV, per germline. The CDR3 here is CASRRVAGNTIYF. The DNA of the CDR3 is TGTGCCAGCAGGCGGGTCGCTGGAAACACCATATATTTT.

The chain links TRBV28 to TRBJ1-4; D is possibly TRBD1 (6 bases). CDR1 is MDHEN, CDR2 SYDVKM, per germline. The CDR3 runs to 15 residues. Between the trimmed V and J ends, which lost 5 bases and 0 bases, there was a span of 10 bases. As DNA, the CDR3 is TGTGCCAGCAGTCTTTACAGGGCAACTAATGAAAAACTGTTTTTT. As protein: CASSLYRATNEKLFF.

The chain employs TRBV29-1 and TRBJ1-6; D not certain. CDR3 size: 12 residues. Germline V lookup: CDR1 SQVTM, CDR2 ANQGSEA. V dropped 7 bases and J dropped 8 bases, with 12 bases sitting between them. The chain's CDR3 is CSAKHGDSPLHF. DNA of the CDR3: TGCAGCGCCAAACACGGGGATTCACCCCTCCACTTT.

The DNA of the CDR3 is TGTGCCAGCAGTGAACCGCAGGGGAACATTCAGTACTTC. The encoded protein is CASSEPQGNIQYF. V and J are TRBV2 and TRBJ2-4; D possibly corresponds to TRBD1 (6 bases). V gave up 2 bases and J gave up 7 bases, with 9 bases separating them. CDR3 length: 13 residues. Germline CDR1 reads SNHLY; CDR2 reads FYNNEI.

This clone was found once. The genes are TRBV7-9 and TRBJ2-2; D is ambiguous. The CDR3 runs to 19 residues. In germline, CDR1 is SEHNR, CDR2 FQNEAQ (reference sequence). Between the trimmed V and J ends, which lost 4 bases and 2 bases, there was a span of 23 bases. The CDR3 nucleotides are TGTGCCAGCAGCTCTAAGGTGGGCAGTGGTTCCCATAACACCGGGGAGCTGTTTTTT. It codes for CASSSKVGSGSHNTGELFF.

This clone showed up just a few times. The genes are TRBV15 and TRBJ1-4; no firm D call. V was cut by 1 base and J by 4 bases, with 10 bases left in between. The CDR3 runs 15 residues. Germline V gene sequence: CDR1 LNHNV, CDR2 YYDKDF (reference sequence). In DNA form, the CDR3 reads TGTGCCACCAGCAGAGGAGGAGGGTTTAATGAAAAACTGTTTTTT. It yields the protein CATSRGGGFNEKLFF.

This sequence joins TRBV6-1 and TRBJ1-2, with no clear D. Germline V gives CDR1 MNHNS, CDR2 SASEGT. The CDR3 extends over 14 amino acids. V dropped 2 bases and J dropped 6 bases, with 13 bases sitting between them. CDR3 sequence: CASSEKGGGDGYTF. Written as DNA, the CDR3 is TGTGCCAGCAGTGAAAAAGGAGGTGGGGATGGCTACACCTTC.

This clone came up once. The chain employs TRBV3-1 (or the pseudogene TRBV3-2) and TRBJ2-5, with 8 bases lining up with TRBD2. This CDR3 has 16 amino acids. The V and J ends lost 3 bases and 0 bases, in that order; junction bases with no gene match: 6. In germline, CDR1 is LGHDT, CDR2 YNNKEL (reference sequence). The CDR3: CASSHFQRGYQETQYF. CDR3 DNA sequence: TGTGCCAGCAGCCACTTCCAGCGGGGGTACCAAGAGACCCAGTACTTC.

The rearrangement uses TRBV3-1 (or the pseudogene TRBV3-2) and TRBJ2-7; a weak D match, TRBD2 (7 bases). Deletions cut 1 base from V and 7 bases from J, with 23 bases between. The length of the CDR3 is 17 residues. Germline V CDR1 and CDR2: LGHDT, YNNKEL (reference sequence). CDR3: CASSQVARGPPPFEQYF. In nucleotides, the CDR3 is TGTGCCAGCAGCCAAGTAGCGCGGGGGCCTCCCCCCTTTGAGCAGTACTTC.

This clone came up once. This CDR3 reads CASRPWTGDNTEAFF. As DNA, the CDR3 is TGTGCCAGCAGACCATGGACAGGGGATAACACTGAAGCTTTCTTT. The V gene is TRBV28, the J gene TRBJ1-1; 9 bases are a match to TRBD1. CDR1 MDHEN and CDR2 SYDVKM come from the germline V gene. The junction had 7 bases not matched to a gene; V was cut back by 6 bases and J by 2 bases. This CDR3 has 15 amino acids.

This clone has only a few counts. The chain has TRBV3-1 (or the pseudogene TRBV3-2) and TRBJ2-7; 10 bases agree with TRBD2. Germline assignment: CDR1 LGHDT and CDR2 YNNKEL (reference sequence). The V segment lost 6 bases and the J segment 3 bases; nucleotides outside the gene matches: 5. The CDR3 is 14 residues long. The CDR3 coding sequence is TGTGCCAGCAGGTTTAGCGGGGGGATCTACGAGCAGTACTTC. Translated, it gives CASRFSGGIYEQYF.

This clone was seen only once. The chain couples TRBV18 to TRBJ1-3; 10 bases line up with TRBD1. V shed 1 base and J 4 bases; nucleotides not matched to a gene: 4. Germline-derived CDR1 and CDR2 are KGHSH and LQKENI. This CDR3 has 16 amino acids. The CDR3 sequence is CASSPRQGAMGNTIYF. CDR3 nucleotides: TGTGCCAGCTCACCACGACAGGGGGCGATGGGAAACACCATATATTTT.

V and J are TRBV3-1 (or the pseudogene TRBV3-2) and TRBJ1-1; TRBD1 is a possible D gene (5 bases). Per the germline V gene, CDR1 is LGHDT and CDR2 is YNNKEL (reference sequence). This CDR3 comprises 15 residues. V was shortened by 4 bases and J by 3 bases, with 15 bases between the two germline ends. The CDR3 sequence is CASSRGEGGDTEAFF. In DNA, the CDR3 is TGTGCCAGCAGCCGGGGGGAGGGTGGGGACACTGAAGCTTTCTTT.

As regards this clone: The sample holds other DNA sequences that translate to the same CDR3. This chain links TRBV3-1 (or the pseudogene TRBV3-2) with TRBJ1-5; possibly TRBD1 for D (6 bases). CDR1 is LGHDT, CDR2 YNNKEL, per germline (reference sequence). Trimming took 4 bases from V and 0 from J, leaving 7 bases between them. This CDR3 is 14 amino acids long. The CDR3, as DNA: TGTGCCAGCAGCCGGACAGATAGCAATCAGCCCCAGCATTTT. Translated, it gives CASSRTDSNQPQHF.

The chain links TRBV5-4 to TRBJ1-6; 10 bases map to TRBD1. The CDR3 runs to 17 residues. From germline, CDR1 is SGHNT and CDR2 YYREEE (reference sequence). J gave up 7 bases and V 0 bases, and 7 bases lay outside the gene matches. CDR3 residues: CASSLGQGARGNSPLHF. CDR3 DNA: TGTGCCAGCAGCTTGGGACAGGGGGCACGGGGAAATTCACCCCTCCACTTT.

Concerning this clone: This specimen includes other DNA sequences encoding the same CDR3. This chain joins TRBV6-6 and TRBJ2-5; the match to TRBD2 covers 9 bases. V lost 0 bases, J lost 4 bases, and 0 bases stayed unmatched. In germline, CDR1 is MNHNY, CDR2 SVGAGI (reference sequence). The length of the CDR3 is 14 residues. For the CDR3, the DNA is TGTGCCAGCAGTTACTCGCGGGGGGGAGAGACCCAGTACTTC. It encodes CASSYSRGGETQYF.

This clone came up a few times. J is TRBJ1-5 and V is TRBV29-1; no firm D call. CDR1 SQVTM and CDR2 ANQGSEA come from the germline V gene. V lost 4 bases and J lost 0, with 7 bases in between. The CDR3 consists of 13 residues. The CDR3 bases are TGCAGCGTTGCGCCGGGTAGCAATCAGCCCCAGCATTTT. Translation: CSVAPGSNQPQHF.

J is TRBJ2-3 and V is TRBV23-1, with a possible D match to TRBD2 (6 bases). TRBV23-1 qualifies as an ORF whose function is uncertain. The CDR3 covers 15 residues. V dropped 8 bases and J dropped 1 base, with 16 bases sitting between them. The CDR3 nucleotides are TGCGCCAGCCTTCTTATTCCGGGGGGCACAGATACGCAGTATTTT. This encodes CASLLIPGGTDTQYF.

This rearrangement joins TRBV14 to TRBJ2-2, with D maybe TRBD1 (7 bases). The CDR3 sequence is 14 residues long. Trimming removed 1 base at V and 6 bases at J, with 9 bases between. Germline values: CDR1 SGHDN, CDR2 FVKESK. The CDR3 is CASSQARGAGELFF. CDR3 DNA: TGTGCCAGCAGCCAAGCCAGGGGGGCCGGGGAGCTGTTTTTT.

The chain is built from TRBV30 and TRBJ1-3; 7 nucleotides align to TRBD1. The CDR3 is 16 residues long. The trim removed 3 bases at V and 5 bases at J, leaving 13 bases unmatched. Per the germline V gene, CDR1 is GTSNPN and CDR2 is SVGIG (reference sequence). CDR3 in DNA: TGTGCCTGGAGCTCCGCCGGGGCCAGGGGGAGAAACACCATATATTTT. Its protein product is CAWSSAGARGRNTIYF.

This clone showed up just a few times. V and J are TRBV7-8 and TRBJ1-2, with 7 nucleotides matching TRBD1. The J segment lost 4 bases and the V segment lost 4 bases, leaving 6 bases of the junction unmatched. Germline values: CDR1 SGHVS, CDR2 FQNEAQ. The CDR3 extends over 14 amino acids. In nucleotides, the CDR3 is TGTGCCAGCAGCTCGCCGGGACAGTCCTATGGCTACACCTTC. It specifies CASSSPGQSYGYTF.